A selection of T cell receptor beta chains follows, all from one sample in a study of T cells after yellow fever vaccination. MiXCR, run by TCRdb on the 5' RACE reads, gives a single entry per CDR3 protein. The sample has around 340,000 distinct CDR3 sequences; 8.7% are singletons. The input for sequencing was PBMCs, taken on the day of the first yellow fever vaccination. Every receptor here comes from a man aged 18 to 29 who received the YFV17D yellow fever vaccine. The CDR3 runs from the conserved cysteine through the conserved F or W. The D gene is left open where the match is weak. Expanded clones get a size class; other rows say once, few or many, or leave the size out.

j_call: TRBJ2-5
d_call: NA
v_call: TRBV7-6
clone_size: NA
cdr3_nt: TGTGCCAGCAGCTTAGCGGGACACAAACAAGAGACCCAGTACTTC
cdr3_aa: CASSLAGHKQETQYF

j_call: TRBJ1-4
d_call: NA
v_call: TRBV7-6
clone_size: few
cdr3_nt: TGTGCCAGCAGCTTCGGAGGGGCGGATGGAAAACTGTTTTTT
cdr3_aa: CASSFGGADGKLFF

j_call: TRBJ2-1
d_call: NA
v_call: TRBV7-6
clone_size: NA
cdr3_nt: TGTGCCAGCAGCTTAAGTTTCTCCTACAATGAGCAGTTCTTC
cdr3_aa: CASSLSFSYNEQFF

j_call: TRBJ2-7
d_call: NA
v_call: TRBV7-6
clone_size: NA
cdr3_nt: TGTGCCAGCAGCCCCTCCTTGGACACGACCTACGAGCAGTACTTC
cdr3_aa: CASSPSLDTTYEQYF

j_call: TRBJ1-2
d_call: NA
v_call: TRBV5-1
clone_size: NA
cdr3_nt: TGCGCCAGCAGCTTGGCGCCAGAGTCTAACTATGGCTACACCTTC
cdr3_aa: CASSLAPESNYGYTF

j_call: TRBJ1-1
d_call: NA
v_call: TRBV6-1
clone_size: few
cdr3_nt: TGTGCCAGCAGCTGGGGTGAACGGGGGGAAGCTTTCTTT
cdr3_aa: CASSWGERGEAFF

j_call: TRBJ1-5
d_call: NA
v_call: TRBV12-3/TRBV12-4
clone_size: NA
cdr3_nt: TGTGCCAGCAGCCCTCTGCCAGGGGAACAGCCCCAGCATTTT
cdr3_aa: CASSPLPGEQPQHF

j_call: TRBJ2-3
d_call: TRBD2
v_call: TRBV6-2/TRBV6-3
clone_size: NA
cdr3_nt: TGTGCCAGCAGTTACCCCCTCCGTATACCCCTAGCGGGGGTACGAGATACGCAGTATTTT
cdr3_aa: CASSYPLRIPLAGVRDTQYF

j_call: TRBJ2-1
d_call: NA
v_call: TRBV5-1
clone_size: few
cdr3_nt: TGCGCCAGCAGCCCGGGCCTAGGTGAGGGTTCCTACAATGAGCAGTTCTTC
cdr3_aa: CASSPGLGEGSYNEQFF

j_call: TRBJ2-1
d_call: NA
v_call: TRBV30
clone_size: many
cdr3_nt: TGTGCCTGGAGTCCGCCGACCAGGAACAATGAGCAGTTCTTC
cdr3_aa: CAWSPPTRNNEQFF

j_call: TRBJ2-5
d_call: NA
v_call: TRBV23-1
clone_size: NA
cdr3_nt: TGCGCCAGCAGTCAATCGGAGAGGTCCGCGGGAGAGACCCAGTACTTC
cdr3_aa: CASSQSERSAGETQYF

j_call: TRBJ2-7
d_call: TRBD1
v_call: TRBV6-2/TRBV6-3
clone_size: NA
cdr3_nt: TGTGCCAGCAGCGAACCGGGACAGGGGTACGAGCAGTACTTC
cdr3_aa: CASSEPGQGYEQYF

j_call: TRBJ1-2
d_call: NA
v_call: TRBV7-9
clone_size: NA
cdr3_nt: TGTGCCAGCGTTCCCCGTGGGGGAAGGGATGGCTACACCTTC
cdr3_aa: CASVPRGGRDGYTF

j_call: TRBJ2-7
d_call: TRBD1
v_call: TRBV18
clone_size: many
cdr3_nt: TGTGCCAGCTCACCAACCGGGACAGGGGATCGAGAGCAGTACTTC
cdr3_aa: CASSPTGTGDREQYF

j_call: TRBJ2-7
d_call: TRBD2
v_call: TRBV23-1
clone_size: few
cdr3_nt: TGCGCCAGCAGTCATCGGGCCCGGGGGGTCCTTTCCTACGAGCAGTACTTC
cdr3_aa: CASSHRARGVLSYEQYF

j_call: TRBJ1-1
d_call: NA
v_call: TRBV5-1
clone_size: many
cdr3_nt: TGCGCCAGCAGCGTTGAGGGAACTGAAGCTTTCTTT
cdr3_aa: CASSVEGTEAFF

j_call: TRBJ1-1
d_call: NA
v_call: TRBV5-1
clone_size: NA
cdr3_nt: TGCGCCAGCAGGCAGGGCCCTGAAGCTTTCTTT
cdr3_aa: CASRQGPEAFF

j_call: TRBJ2-7
d_call: TRBD1
v_call: TRBV29-1
clone_size: NA
cdr3_nt: TGCAGCGCTCTCCGGGACAGGGGTTCCTACGAGCAGTACTTC
cdr3_aa: CSALRDRGSYEQYF

j_call: TRBJ1-2
d_call: NA
v_call: TRBV10-3
clone_size: few
cdr3_nt: TGTGCCAGCAGTTCGGCAGCCGCTTACTATGGCTACACCTTC
cdr3_aa: CASSSAAAYYGYTF

j_call: TRBJ1-1
d_call: TRBD1
v_call: TRBV12-3/TRBV12-4
clone_size: NA
cdr3_nt: TGTGCCAGCAGTTCACAGGGGCTGCGCACTGAAGCTTTCTTT
cdr3_aa: CASSSQGLRTEAFF

j_call: TRBJ2-3
d_call: TRBD2
v_call: TRBV5-1
clone_size: few
cdr3_nt: TGCGCCAGCAGCGTCGGGGGGGCAGATACGCAGTATTTT
cdr3_aa: CASSVGGADTQYF

j_call: TRBJ2-3
d_call: NA
v_call: TRBV18
clone_size: NA
cdr3_nt: TGTGCCAGCTCACCACCGGGGGGCCGTGGCACAGATACGCAGTATTTT
cdr3_aa: CASSPPGGRGTDTQYF

j_call: TRBJ1-5
d_call: NA
v_call: TRBV6-5
clone_size: NA
cdr3_nt: TGTGCCGGCAGTTCCCGGGACGGAGGCAATCAGCCCCAGCATTTT
cdr3_aa: CAGSSRDGGNQPQHF

j_call: TRBJ2-1
d_call: NA
v_call: TRBV28
clone_size: many
cdr3_nt: TGTGCCAGCGGCCCGGGGGCATCGGGGAGAATAGCCTACAATGAGCAGTTCTTC
cdr3_aa: CASGPGASGRIAYNEQFF

j_call: TRBJ1-2
d_call: NA
v_call: TRBV9
clone_size: NA
cdr3_nt: TGTGCCAGCAGCCCGTCGAACACCCCTAACTATGGCTACACCTTC
cdr3_aa: CASSPSNTPNYGYTF

j_call: TRBJ1-1
d_call: NA
v_call: TRBV6-5
clone_size: few
cdr3_nt: TGTGCCAGCAGTTACGGCGGCCCTGAAGCTTTCTTT
cdr3_aa: CASSYGGPEAFF

j_call: TRBJ2-2
d_call: NA
v_call: TRBV5-1
clone_size: many
cdr3_nt: TGCGCCAGCAGCTGGAACACCGGGGAGCTGTTTTTT
cdr3_aa: CASSWNTGELFF

j_call: TRBJ2-2
d_call: TRBD1
v_call: TRBV12-3/TRBV12-4
clone_size: few
cdr3_nt: TGTGCCAGCAGTCGTCCCGGACAGGGGGCCGACGGGGAGCTGTTTTTT
cdr3_aa: CASSRPGQGADGELFF

j_call: TRBJ1-5
d_call: TRBD1
v_call: TRBV9
clone_size: NA
cdr3_nt: TGTGCCAGCAGCGCGACAGGGTGGCAGCCCCAGCATTTT
cdr3_aa: CASSATGWQPQHF

j_call: TRBJ2-2
d_call: NA
v_call: TRBV20-1
clone_size: many
cdr3_nt: TGCAGTGCTAGGGCTGGCGGGAACACCGGGGAGCTGTTTTTT
cdr3_aa: CSARAGGNTGELFF

j_call: TRBJ1-2
d_call: NA
v_call: TRBV10-3
clone_size: few
cdr3_nt: TGTGCCATCAGTGAGTCGGAGGAAAACTATGGCTACACCTTC
cdr3_aa: CAISESEENYGYTF

j_call: TRBJ1-1
d_call: TRBD1
v_call: TRBV7-9
clone_size: NA
cdr3_nt: TGTGCCAGCAGCACCTCCGGGACAGGGGCTTCAGAAGCTTTCTTT
cdr3_aa: CASSTSGTGASEAFF

j_call: TRBJ2-1
d_call: NA
v_call: TRBV7-3
clone_size: many
cdr3_nt: TGTGCCAGCAGCTTCAAGCTAGCGAGTTCTGAGCAGTTCTTC
cdr3_aa: CASSFKLASSEQFF

j_call: TRBJ2-5
d_call: TRBD2
v_call: TRBV7-8
clone_size: few
cdr3_nt: TGTGCCAGCAGCCACCCTACCGGGACTAGCGGGGGGGCCTTAAAAGAGACCCAGTACTTC
cdr3_aa: CASSHPTGTSGGALKETQYF

j_call: TRBJ2-2
d_call: NA
v_call: TRBV3-1
clone_size: few
cdr3_nt: TGTGCCAGCAGCCAAGAATCTAGCACCGGGGAGCTGTTTTTT
cdr3_aa: CASSQESSTGELFF

j_call: TRBJ2-5
d_call: NA
v_call: TRBV7-3
clone_size: many
cdr3_nt: TGTGCCAGCAGCCAAAACCCAAGAGCGACCCAGTACTTC
cdr3_aa: CASSQNPRATQYF

j_call: TRBJ2-6
d_call: NA
v_call: TRBV6-2/TRBV6-3
clone_size: NA
cdr3_nt: TGTGCCAGCAGACTCTCCACAGGGTCTGGGGCCAACGTCCTGACTTTC
cdr3_aa: CASRLSTGSGANVLTF

j_call: TRBJ2-3
d_call: NA
v_call: TRBV12-3/TRBV12-4
clone_size: NA
cdr3_nt: TGTGCCAGCGGGATGGTGGGGCGGGTGGATACGCAGTATTTT
cdr3_aa: CASGMVGRVDTQYF

j_call: TRBJ1-1
d_call: NA
v_call: TRBV7-6
clone_size: few
cdr3_nt: TGTGCCAGCAGCTTTAACGGAGGGAACACTGAAGCTTTCTTT
cdr3_aa: CASSFNGGNTEAFF

j_call: TRBJ2-3
d_call: NA
v_call: TRBV4-1
clone_size: few
cdr3_nt: TGCGCCAGCAGCCCAGGGGGGGGAGCGGGGATAGATACGCAGTATTTT
cdr3_aa: CASSPGGGAGIDTQYF

j_call: TRBJ1-2
d_call: NA
v_call: TRBV5-5
clone_size: few
cdr3_nt: TGTGCCAGCAGCCCGGGACAACACTATGGCTACACCTTC
cdr3_aa: CASSPGQHYGYTF

j_call: TRBJ2-5
d_call: TRBD1
v_call: TRBV19
clone_size: NA
cdr3_nt: TGTGCCAGTAGTATTAACAGGGGGTTGACCCAGTACTTC
cdr3_aa: CASSINRGLTQYF